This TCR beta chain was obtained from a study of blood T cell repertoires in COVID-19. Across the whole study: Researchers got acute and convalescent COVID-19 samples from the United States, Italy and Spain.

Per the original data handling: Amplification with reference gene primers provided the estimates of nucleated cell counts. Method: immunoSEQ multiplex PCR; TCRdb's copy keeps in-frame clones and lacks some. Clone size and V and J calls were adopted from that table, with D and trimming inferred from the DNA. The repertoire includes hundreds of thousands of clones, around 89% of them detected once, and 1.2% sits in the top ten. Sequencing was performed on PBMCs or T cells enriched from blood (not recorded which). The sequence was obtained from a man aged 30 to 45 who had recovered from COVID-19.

This CDR3 is CAISEGGSPGYGYTF. The CDR3 region has the DNA TGTGCCATCAGTGAGGGGGGGTCGCCCGGCTATGGCTACACCTTC. The V gene is TRBV10-3, the J gene TRBJ1-2; TRBD1 might be the D (5 bases). The germline V gene encodes CDR1 ENHRY and CDR2 SYGVKD. The CDR3 is made up of 15 amino acids. The V end was cut by 2 bases, the J end by 4 bases, with 14 bases between.